Included here is one T cell receptor beta chain sequence, with context. Its antigen target is currently unknown. A read error may account for a junction end that differs from germline. The CDR3 regions of human TCRbeta chains were analyzed by immunosequencing. The paper's data handling went like this. TCRs in the repertoires were compared against a reference library of SARS-CoV-2-specific TCRs that had been generated with the MIRA antigen-specificity platform. Breadth was defined as the fraction of unique TCRs that were SARS-CoV-2-associated. Depth was defined as the fraction of total T cells that were SARS-CoV-2-associated. Using the MIRA data, each spike-specific TCR was assigned both to the spike region to which the TCR was reactive and to a CD4 or CD8 class. Log10-transformed breadth and depth values were compared by one-way ANOVA with Sidak's multiple comparisons tests. The table was pulled from immuneACCESS by TCRdb, which kept in-frame rearrangements only. Such tables lose some clones; where checked, under half of the loss comes from unresolved V genes, and the rest has no known cause. V and J calls and clone size come straight from that table; D and trimming were deduced from the DNA. The sample table lists about 120,000 clones, 92% of them with a count of one. The ten biggest clones cover approximately 1.5% of the sample.

The germline V gene (reference sequence) specifies SSHAT as CDR1 and FNYEAQ as CDR2. Its CDR3 holds 16 amino acids, cysteine through phenylalanine. CDR3 DNA only is kept here, 48 bases in frame from base 1. The time point label for this specimen denotes: baseline before first vaccination. Vaccinee samples came from UK trials COV001 and COV002, including a single-blind randomized controlled phase 2/3 trial of AZD1222 (ChAdOx1 nCoV-19) in healthy adults. Trial participant PBMC samples were collected at day 0 and day 28 after the second dose for TCRbeta chain sequencing. This record belongs to a study of T cell responses to AZD1222 COVID-19 vaccine (dated by TCRdb to the early 2020s). As for the study more broadly: AZD1222 recipients whose second dose came at about 4 weeks and those whose second dose came at about 12 weeks were combined into one group, since spike-specific TCR depth and breadth did not differ between the two schedules. Trial participants were enrolled into age subgroups of 18-55, 56-69 and 70-plus years, which contained 148, 28 and 57 TCR-sequenced participants, respectively. TCR sequencing was performed for approximately 240 trial participants, of whom approximately 200 were given two doses of AZD1222 and 26 were given two doses of MenACWY control vaccine. Results the study describes overall, beyond this receptor: Spike-specific TCR breadth and depth rose significantly after two AZD1222 doses compared with day 0 and with MenACWY recipients. In the small 56-69-year group, the increase in depth fell short of significance, most likely because of low power. Conclusions about previously exposed vaccinees are limited, since just six AZD1222 recipients were seropositive for SARS-CoV-2 at baseline. Most participants were white British and females outnumbered males, and the authors suggested that clonal diversity may have been underestimated. Because no samples from the day 14 peak response were available, repertoires could be characterized only after the peak T cell response. The whole spike protein was spanned by vaccine-associated CD4 TCRs, and dominant responses were seen in regions 160-218 and 743-854. Reportedly, almost half of the unique spike-specific TCRs recognized epitopes lying outside the regions that are mutated in the B.1.351 and B.1.1.7 variants.

The chain uses TRBV7-7 and TRBJ2-5; TRBD1 could be the D gene, as 7 bases match. This sequence was found in an adult in good health. Sequencing was performed on peripheral blood, taken on day 0 of AZD1222 vaccination. In nucleotides, the sequence is TGTGCTAGCAGCTTAGGAGGGGTCAGGGGGCAAGAGACCCAGTACTTC. This translates into CASSLGGVRGQETQYF.